A selection of T cell receptor beta chains follows, all from one sample in a study of blood T cell repertoires in COVID-19. Profiling relied on immunoSEQ multiplex PCR, and the TCRdb table lists in-frame clones only, not all of them. The sample records 200,000 to 250,000 clones, roughly 76% being singletons. The specimen sequenced was peripheral blood. These TCRs come from a woman older than 75 with COVID-19, enrolled during active disease. The CDR3 runs from the conserved cysteine through the conserved F or W. D genes are given only for firm matches. Rows give clone size only sometimes, using once, few, many, or a class for an expanded clone.

D gene	V gene	clone size	J gene	CDR3 DNA	CDR3 protein
-	TRBV5-1	-	TRBJ1-5	TGCGCCAGCAGCTTGGTAGAGGGCCAGCCCCAGCATTTT	CASSLVEGQPQHF
-	TRBV7-9	-	TRBJ2-2	TGTGCCAGCAGGTCGAAGGGAGGCGCCGGGGAGCTGTTTTTT	CASRSKGGAGELFF
TRBD2	TRBV6-2/TRBV6-3	-	TRBJ2-1	TGTGCCAGCAGCCTGACTAGCGGGAGGGCCGGTGAGCAGTTCTTC	CASSLTSGRAGEQFF
TRBD2	TRBV7-2	-	TRBJ2-7	TGTGCCAGCAGCTTCCGGCTAGCGGGGGATGAGCAGTACTTC	CASSFRLAGDEQYF
TRBD2	TRBV6-1	-	TRBJ2-7	TGTGCCAGCAGTGAAAGGGTTCCGGGAGCGGGACCCCCCTACGAGCAGTACTTC	CASSERVPGAGPPYEQYF
TRBD2	TRBV7-3	few	TRBJ2-2	TGTGCCAGCAGCTTAATGCCTAGCGGGGATCTCGGGGAGCTGTTTTTT	CASSLMPSGDLGELFF
-	TRBV2	few	TRBJ2-3	TGTGCCAGCGCACTCCAGGGCACGTCGGATACGCAGTATTTT	CASALQGTSDTQYF
-	TRBV18	-	TRBJ1-5	TGTGCCAGCTCCCCGGGGCGGGAAAATCAGCCCCAGCATTTT	CASSPGRENQPQHF
TRBD1	TRBV4-3	-	TRBJ2-7	TGCGCCAGCAGCCAAGATACAGGGGGCGGCTTCGAGCAGTACTTC	CASSQDTGGGFEQYF
-	TRBV30	-	TRBJ2-1	TGTGCCTGGAGCGCAATGGCGGGGCAGTTCTTC	CAWSAMAGQFF
TRBD2	TRBV18	-	TRBJ2-1	TGTGCCAGCTCACCATCCCAGCGGGGGTACAATGAGCAGTTCTTC	CASSPSQRGYNEQFF
TRBD2	TRBV4-2	-	TRBJ2-1	TGTGTCAGCAGCCAAGAGATGGCGGGAGGGGTTGAGAATGAGCAGTTCTTC	CVSSQEMAGGVENEQFF
-	TRBV3-1/TRBV3-2	-	TRBJ2-5	TGTGCCAGCAGCCAAGATATACAGGGGAGGAGTACCCAGTACTTC	CASSQDIQGRSTQYF
-	TRBV30	-	TRBJ1-4	TGTGCCGGGGCAGGGAGGAATGAAAAACTGTTTTTT	CAGAGRNEKLFF
-	TRBV28	-	TRBJ1-6	TGTGCCAGCGGCCTCTTCCGCGGGGGGAACTCACCCCTCCACTTT	CASGLFRGGNSPLHF
-	TRBV19	-	TRBJ1-5	TGTGCCAGTAGTCCCTATACAGGGCCCTATCAGCCCCAGCATTTT	CASSPYTGPYQPQHF
TRBD2	TRBV27	few	TRBJ2-1	TGTGCCAGCAGTTTCTGGCGGGGGGTCGACAATGAGCAGTTCTTC	CASSFWRGVDNEQFF
-	TRBV5-1	-	TRBJ1-1	TGCGCCAGCAGCTTGGAGGCGGGGGCGCGGACTGAAGCTTTCTTT	CASSLEAGARTEAFF
-	TRBV6-5	-	TRBJ2-5	TGTGCCAGCAGGATTAGCACGGCGACCCAGTACTTC	CASRISTATQYF
TRBD2	TRBV7-2	-	TRBJ2-1	TGTGCCAGCAGCTTGCAAAGCGGGAGCGCCAGGAATGAGCAGTTCTTC	CASSLQSGSARNEQFF
-	TRBV7-9	-	TRBJ1-5	TGTGCCAGCAGCTTAGTGGCACCAAATAGCAATCAGCCCCAGCATTTT	CASSLVAPNSNQPQHF
-	TRBV11-3	-	TRBJ2-6	TGTGCCAGCAGCCTAGGCGGCACTGGGGCCAACGTCCTGACTTTC	CASSLGGTGANVLTF
-	TRBV6-1	-	TRBJ1-1	TGTGCCAGCAGTGAAGCCATGTGGAACACTGAAGCTTTCTTT	CASSEAMWNTEAFF
TRBD1	TRBV27	-	TRBJ1-5	TGTGCCAGCAGTTTAACGGGACAGGCCCGAGGTCAGCCCCAGCATTTT	CASSLTGQARGQPQHF
-	TRBV3-1/TRBV3-2	-	TRBJ1-2	TGTGCCAGCAGCCAGGGGCCATTAATGGGGAATGGCTACACCTTC	CASSQGPLMGNGYTF
-	TRBV29-1	once	TRBJ2-1	TGCAGCGTTGAGGGCCTGAGCAATGAGCAGTTCTTC	CSVEGLSNEQFF
-	TRBV11-1	-	TRBJ2-7	TGTGCCAGCAGCTCCACCCGAGGTGGCCTCTACGAGCAGTACTTC	CASSSTRGGLYEQYF
TRBD2	TRBV29-1	few	TRBJ2-1	TGCAGCGTTTCCCCGGGACTAATCAATGAGCAGTTCTTC	CSVSPGLINEQFF
TRBD1	TRBV2	-	TRBJ1-6	TGTGCCAGGACGTCCGGACAGGGCGGTAATTCACCCCTCCACTTT	CARTSGQGGNSPLHF
TRBD2	TRBV6-4	-	TRBJ2-2	TGTGCCAGCAGTGCTAGCGGGAGTACCGGGGAGCTGTTTTTT	CASSASGSTGELFF
-	TRBV30	-	TRBJ2-7	TGTGCCTGGAAAGGACACGGCTACGAGCAGTACTTC	CAWKGHGYEQYF
TRBD1	TRBV5-1	once	TRBJ1-2	TGCGCCAGCAGCCCGGGACAGGGGGCATTTGGCTACACCTTC	CASSPGQGAFGYTF
TRBD1	TRBV18	-	TRBJ1-1	TGTGCCAGCTCACCAAAGGGACAGACTATTAACACTGAAGCTTTCTTT	CASSPKGQTINTEAFF
TRBD2	TRBV6-2/TRBV6-3	-	TRBJ2-1	TGTGCCAGCAGTTTCCAGGGGGGACTAGCGGGAGGGGAGGAGCAGTTCTTC	CASSFQGGLAGGEEQFF
TRBD1	TRBV19	few	TRBJ1-5	TGTGCCAGCTCAGGAGAGACTTGGACAGGGATCAATCAGCCCCAGCATTTT	CASSGETWTGINQPQHF
-	TRBV10-3	-	TRBJ1-1	TGTGCCATCAGTGAGGTGGGGGCACAAACTGAAGCTTTCTTT	CAISEVGAQTEAFF
TRBD1	TRBV2	once	TRBJ1-2	TGTGCCAGCAGTGCTGTACAGGGGAACGGCTACACCTTC	CASSAVQGNGYTF
-	TRBV7-9	-	TRBJ2-7	TGTGCCAGCATCCCACCGTCCGGGGGTAGGGCCGAGCAGTACTTC	CASIPPSGGRAEQYF
TRBD1	TRBV27	-	TRBJ2-7	TGTGCCAGCAGTGGGACAGGGGAATACGAGCAGTACTTC	CASSGTGEYEQYF
-	TRBV3-1/TRBV3-2	-	TRBJ1-2	TGTGCCAGCGTAGGGAGCTCAGGAGCCTATGGCTACACCTTC	CASVGSSGAYGYTF
TRBD2	TRBV5-1	-	TRBJ2-3	TGCGCCAGCACCCCCGGGGGGGGTGGGACAGATACGCAGTATTTT	CASTPGGGGTDTQYF
-	TRBV30	-	TRBJ2-3	TGTGCCTGGAGCAGCGGGCCATCCGGAACGCAGTATTTT	CAWSSGPSGTQYF
TRBD2	TRBV9	-	TRBJ2-5	TGTGCCAGCAGCCTCCCCCGATTAAGCGGGGAAGAGACCCAGTACTTC	CASSLPRLSGEETQYF
-	TRBV7-2	few	TRBJ2-1	TGTGCCAGCAGCGTAAATAATAGGGGTGAGCAGTTCTTC	CASSVNNRGEQFF
-	TRBV28	once	TRBJ1-1	TGTGCCACGAGGCCGACTTTGAACACTGAAGCTTTCTTT	CATRPTLNTEAFF
TRBD1	TRBV23-1	-	TRBJ2-1	TGCGCCAGCAGTCATATACAGGGGGATCCCTACAATGAGCAGTTCTTC	CASSHIQGDPYNEQFF
-	TRBV11-2	few	TRBJ2-3	TGTGCCAGCAGCTTTCGGGGCACAGATACGCAGTATTTT	CASSFRGTDTQYF
TRBD1	TRBV2	-	TRBJ1-2	TGTGCCAGCAGTGAGGGACAGGTTGGTTTCGGCGGCTACACCTTC	CASSEGQVGFGGYTF
-	TRBV6-5	-	TRBJ2-7	TGTGCCAGCAGTCGGCGGGTGCCCTACGAGCAGTACTTC	CASSRRVPYEQYF
-	TRBV7-5	-	TRBJ2-7	TGTGCCAGAAGCCGGAAGTGCAGGGGATTTTACGAGCAGTACTTC	CARSRKCRGFYEQYF
-	TRBV3-1/TRBV3-2	-	TRBJ1-1	TGTGCCAGCAGCCAAGGACTTTTGAACACTGAAGCTTTCTTT	CASSQGLLNTEAFF
-	TRBV10-3	-	TRBJ2-5	TGTGCCATCAGCGGTTCGGCGGGGGAGACCCAGTACTTC	CAISGSAGETQYF
-	TRBV7-2	once	TRBJ1-1	TGTGCCAGCAGCTTATCTAACAGGGTAACTGAAGCTTTCTTT	CASSLSNRVTEAFF
TRBD1	TRBV6-6	-	TRBJ1-2	TGTGCCAGCAGTACAGGGGGTAACTATGGCTACACCTTC	CASSTGGNYGYTF
-	TRBV6-6	-	TRBJ2-7	TGTGCCAGCAGCCACATAGAACAGGGCTACGAGCAGTACTTC	CASSHIEQGYEQYF
-	TRBV10-2	few	TRBJ1-2	TGCGCCAGCAGTGAGGGAGCTAACTATGGCTACACCTTC	CASSEGANYGYTF
-	TRBV12-3/TRBV12-4	many	TRBJ2-5	TGTGCCAGCAGTTTATCCGGGGGAGAGACCCAGTACTTC	CASSLSGGETQYF
TRBD1	TRBV4-2	-	TRBJ1-2	TGTGCCAGCAGCCATCCGGGACAGGGGGCGCGATCTGGCTACACCTTC	CASSHPGQGARSGYTF
-	TRBV19	-	TRBJ2-7	TGTGCCAGTAGTACGGATCAGGGTCCCTACGAGCAGTACTTC	CASSTDQGPYEQYF